These 22 T cell receptor beta chains originate from one sample sequenced in a study of radiotherapy plus CTLA-4 blockade in lung cancer. Generated by immunoSEQ multiplex PCR, the TCRdb table keeps only in-frame clones and is missing some. The sample consists of tens of thousands of clones, approximately 90% of them appearing once. Sequenced material: peripheral blood, taken from a patient treated with radiotherapy plus ipilimumab. The receptor set was obtained from a human donor with non-small cell lung cancer whose response to radiotherapy plus ipilimumab could not be evaluated.

V gene TRBV28 combines with J gene TRBJ2-7; D perhaps matches TRBD2 (6 bases). V was clipped by 7 bases and J by 3 bases, with 13 bases between them. This CDR3 comprises 13 residues. Germline CDR1 and CDR2: MDHEN and SYDVKM. The CDR3 loop is CASTGGASYEQYF. CDR3 nucleotides: TGTGCCAGCACCGGGGGAGCTAGCTACGAGCAGTACTTC.

This clone was seen a single time. The J gene is TRBJ2-7, the V gene TRBV11-3, with TRBD2 identical over 8 bases. V dropped 5 bases and J dropped 2; count of bases not matched to a gene: 8. Germline values: CDR1 SGHNT, CDR2 YENEEA. The CDR3 is 15 amino acids. DNA for the CDR3: TGTGCCAGCAGCCCCGGGGGGGGATCCCCCTACGAGCAGTACTTC. Protein: CASSPGGGSPYEQYF. Full variable domain (remainder filled in from reference TRBV11-3 and TRBJ2-7): EAGVVQSPRYKIIEKKQPVAFWCNPISGHNTLYWYLQNLGQGPELLIRYENEEAVDDSQLPKDRFSAERLKGVDSTLKIQPAELGDSAVYLCASSPGGGSPYEQYFGPGTRLTVT.

The chain uses TRBV7-9 and TRBJ2-5; tentatively, D is TRBD2 (5 bases). Per the germline V gene, CDR1 is SEHNR and CDR2 is FQNEAQ (reference sequence). V gave up 2 bases and J gave up 2 bases, with 12 bases separating them. The CDR3 loop spans 15 amino acids. The CDR3 loop is CASSLTRVRQETQYF. The DNA for the CDR3 is TGTGCCAGCAGCTTAACTAGGGTTAGGCAAGAGACCCAGTACTTC.

The CDR3: CASSVTRDRPYNEQFF. CDR3 coding DNA: TGTGCCAGCAGCGTTACTCGGGACAGGCCCTACAATGAGCAGTTCTTC. The rearrangement joins TRBV9 to TRBJ2-1, with 8 bases matching TRBD1. In germline, CDR1 is SGDLS, CDR2 YYNGEE. Unmatched junction bases numbered 6, after V lost 2 bases and J lost 2 bases. CDR3 length equals 16 residues. Together with reference TRBV9 and TRBJ2-1, the CDR3 gives the full variable domain: DSGVTQTPKHLITATGQRVTLRCSPRSGDLSVYWYQQSLDQGLQFLIQYYNGEERAKGNILERFSAQQFPDLHSELNLSSLELGDSALYFCASSVTRDRPYNEQFFGPGTRLTVL.

This chain uses TRBV27 with TRBJ1-4; TRBD1 aligns across 8 bases. The junction had 6 bases not matched to a gene; V was cut back by 5 bases and J by 10 bases. There are 13 residues in the CDR3. The V gene's germline CDR1 is MNHEY and CDR2 SMNVEV (reference sequence). CDR3: CASSLQDRAKLFF. CDR3 nucleotides: TGTGCCAGCAGTCTTCAGGACAGGGCAAAACTGTTTTTT.

The chain joins TRBV5-1 to TRBJ1-3, with TRBD1 as a possible D gene (6 bases). This CDR3 has 15 amino acids. CDR1 is SGHRS, CDR2 YFSETQ, per germline. V lost 5 bases, J lost 3 bases, and 15 bases lay in between. The CDR3 sequence is CASSPGALRGNTIYF. The CDR3 region has the DNA TGCGCCAGCAGTCCAGGGGCTCTACGTGGAAACACCATATATTTT. Variable domain in full (rest from reference TRBV5-1 and TRBJ1-3): KAGVTQTPRYLIKTRGQQVTLSCSPISGHRSVSWYQQTPGQGLQFLFEYFSETQRNKGNFPGRFSGRQFSNSRSEMNVSTLELGDSALYLCASSPGALRGNTIYFGEGSWLTVV.

This chain links TRBV6-1 with TRBJ2-3; possibly TRBD2 for D (5 bases). Germline V lookup: CDR1 MNHNS, CDR2 SASEGT. V was trimmed by 4 bases and J by 1 base, leaving 15 bases between them. The CDR3 is 16 amino acids. The CDR3 DNA is TGTGCCAGCAGTGCCTCACTGGGAGATCGCACAGATACGCAGTATTTT. Amino acids: CASSASLGDRTDTQYF.

The chain employs TRBV7-8 and TRBJ2-7, with 7 bases matching TRBD2. This CDR3 is built from 14 residues. Germline V gene data show CDR1 as SGHVS and CDR2 as FQNEAQ. Unmatched junction bases numbered 8, after V lost 7 bases and J lost 2 bases. DNA for the CDR3: TGTGCCAGCACCCGGGGGGTAGGGGCCTACGAGCAGTACTTC. Amino acid sequence: CASTRGVGAYEQYF.

This sequence joins TRBV6-7 and TRBJ1-1; 7 positions match TRBD1. TRBV6-7 is flagged as an ORF with uncertain function. V shed 4 bases, J shed 1 base, and the junction held 18 bases outside the gene matches. The CDR3 loop spans 19 amino acids. The CDR3 spells CASSSLPGQDASKNTEAFF. As DNA, the CDR3 is TGTGCCAGCAGTTCCCTCCCCGGACAGGACGCATCGAAGAACACTGAAGCTTTCTTT.

V usage is TRBV11-3 and J usage is TRBJ2-5; tentatively, D is TRBD2 (5 bases). CDR1 SGHNT and CDR2 YENEEA come from the germline V gene. The CDR3 runs 13 residues. V was trimmed by 5 bases and J by 1 base, leaving 8 bases between them. The CDR3 region is CASSPRGQETQYF. The CDR3 DNA is TGTGCCAGCAGCCCCCGGGGCCAAGAGACCCAGTACTTC.

The chain has TRBV18 and TRBJ2-5; D perhaps matches TRBD2 (5 bases). The V end was cut by 2 bases, the J end by 4 bases, with 14 bases between. Germline CDR1 and CDR2: KGHSH and LQKENI. The CDR3 sequence is 15 residues long. The CDR3 region is CASSPAEVRGETQYF. In DNA, the CDR3 is TGTGCCAGCTCACCAGCGGAGGTTCGTGGAGAGACCCAGTACTTC.

The CDR3 protein is CASSGPGDRVFGELFF. In DNA form, the CDR3 reads TGTGCCAGCAGCGGCCCCGGGGACAGGGTTTTCGGGGAGCTGTTTTTT. This sequence joins TRBV9 and TRBJ2-2; TRBD1 matches at 9 bases. The CDR3 spans 16 residues. V was pared by 3 bases and J by 7 bases, with 10 bases of the junction left unmatched. Per the germline V gene, CDR1 is SGDLS and CDR2 is YYNGEE.

This clone has just a few counts. The rearrangement links TRBV2 to TRBJ2-2, with 10 bases that match TRBD1. CDR1 is SNHLY, CDR2 FYNNEI, per germline. The CDR3 is 15 residues long. Trimming took 4 bases from V and 5 from J; bases not matched to a gene: 4. CDR3 sequence reads: CASSGPGQGTGELFF. The CDR3 DNA reads TGTGCCAGCAGTGGGCCGGGACAGGGGACCGGGGAGCTGTTTTTT.

The chain employs TRBV7-2 and TRBJ2-3; 7 positions agree with TRBD2. Germline lookup yields CDR1 SGHTA and CDR2 FQGNSA. This CDR3 comprises 15 residues. Unmatched junction bases numbered 7, after V lost 5 bases and J lost 2 bases. The CDR3 DNA follows: TGTGCCAGCAGCCCGGTGGGACTACCCACAGATACGCAGTATTTT. Its protein is CASSPVGLPTDTQYF.

This chain uses TRBV29-1 with TRBJ2-3, with TRBD2 matching 8 bases. CDR1 SQVTM and CDR2 ANQGSEA come from the germline V gene. Trimming removed 6 bases from V and 5 bases from J; junction bases left unmatched: 19. The CDR3 is 17 residues long. CDR3 nucleotide sequence: TGCAGCGTCCAAAATCCCCCTTACGGGAGGGCCAGAGATACGCAGTATTTT. It is translated as CSVQNPPYGRARDTQYF.

The chain has TRBV7-2 and TRBJ2-5; D remains unclear. V lost 5 bases and J 11 bases, leaving 12 bases between the germline ends. Germline assignment: CDR1 SGHTA and CDR2 FQGNSA. The CDR3 spans 11 residues. CDR3 nucleotides: TGTGCCAGCAGCAAAGGAGTTGAGCAGTACTTC. Its protein is CASSKGVEQYF.

The chain combines TRBV4-1 with TRBJ2-1; 9 bases are shared with TRBD2. The CDR3 runs 17 residues. The junction had 7 bases not matched to a gene; V was cut back by 1 base and J by 3 bases. Germline values: CDR1 MGHRA, CDR2 YSYEKL. CDR3 loop: CASSQGGGGVFYNEQFF. In DNA, the CDR3 is TGCGCCAGCAGCCAAGGAGGCGGGGGGGTCTTCTACAATGAGCAGTTCTTC.

The J gene is TRBJ2-3, the V gene TRBV10-3; TRBD2 aligns across 7 bases. With V trimmed by 8 bases and J by 4 bases, 3 bases remained unmatched. In germline, CDR1 is ENHRY, CDR2 SYGVKD. The CDR3 is made up of 12 amino acids. The CDR3 coding sequence is TGTGCCATCGGTACTAGCGCAGATACGCAGTATTTT. Its protein product is CAIGTSADTQYF.

The chain employs TRBV7-2 and TRBJ1-2; 8 bases fit TRBD1. The CDR3 totals 15 residues. Germline assignment: CDR1 SGHTA and CDR2 FQGNSA. Trimming at V came to 5 bases and at J to 2 bases, leaving 7 bases not matched to a gene. The CDR3 region is CASSLDREENYGYTF. Here the CDR3 DNA reads TGTGCCAGCAGCCTGGACAGGGAGGAAAACTATGGCTACACCTTC.

This clone has a single count. V is TRBV19 and J is TRBJ2-1; 10 nucleotides agree with TRBD1. The junction had 2 bases not matched to a gene; V was cut back by 5 bases and J by 1 base. This CDR3 has 15 amino acids. CDR1 LNHDA and CDR2 SQIVND come from the germline V gene (reference sequence). This chain's CDR3 is CASSPGQGSYNEQFF. In DNA form, the CDR3 reads TGTGCCAGTAGTCCGGGACAGGGGTCCTACAATGAGCAGTTCTTC.

This chain links TRBV30 with TRBJ2-7; TRBD2 agrees at 8 bases. CDR3 length: 14 amino acids. Germline values: CDR1 GTSNPN, CDR2 SVGIG (reference sequence). The V gene end was trimmed by 3 bases and the J gene end by 2 bases; junction bases not matched to a gene: 6. CDR3 sequence: CAWRRLAGTYEQYF. The CDR3 nucleotides read TGTGCCTGGAGGAGGCTAGCGGGTACCTACGAGCAGTACTTC.

The chain links TRBV7-9 to TRBJ2-7; D remains ambiguous. Deletions cut 2 bases from V and 6 bases from J, with 11 bases between. Germline V gene lookup returns CDR1 SEHNR and CDR2 FQNEAQ (reference sequence). This CDR3 region has 13 residues. CDR3 coding DNA: TGTGCCAGCAGCTTACCGGAGTTTTCCGAGCAGTACTTC. Translation gives CASSLPEFSEQYF.